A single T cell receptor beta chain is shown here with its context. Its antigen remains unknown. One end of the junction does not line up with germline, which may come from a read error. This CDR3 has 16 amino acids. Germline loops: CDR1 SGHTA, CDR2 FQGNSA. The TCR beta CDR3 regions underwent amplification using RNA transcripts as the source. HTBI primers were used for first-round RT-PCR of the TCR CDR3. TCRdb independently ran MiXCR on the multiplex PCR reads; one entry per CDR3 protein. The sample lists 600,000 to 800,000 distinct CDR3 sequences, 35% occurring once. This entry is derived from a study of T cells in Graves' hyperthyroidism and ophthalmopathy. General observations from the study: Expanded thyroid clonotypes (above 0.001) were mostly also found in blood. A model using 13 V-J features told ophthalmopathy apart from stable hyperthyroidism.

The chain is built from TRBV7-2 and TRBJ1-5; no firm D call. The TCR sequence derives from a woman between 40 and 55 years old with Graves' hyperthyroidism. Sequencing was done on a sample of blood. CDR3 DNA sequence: TGCGCCAGCAGCCCAAGAGTCTTTATTAGCAATCAGCCCCAGCATTTT. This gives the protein CASSPRVFISNQPQHF.